These 3 T cell receptor beta chains share one sample of origin, sequenced in a study of cytomegalovirus exposure and HLA in healthy donors. Use of 60 Vbeta and 13 Jbeta primers characterized the PCR. Repertoires were generated with immunoSEQ multiplex PCR, while TCRdb's copy carries only in-frame clones and drops some. Of some 250,000 clones listed, about 86% were seen once; the top ten hold less than 8.5%. Sequenced material: PBMCs. All receptors come from a woman aged 55-70 years in good health and CMV-seropositive.

The chain employs TRBV9 and TRBJ1-3; 9 bases map to TRBD1. Per the germline V gene, CDR1 is SGDLS and CDR2 is YYNGEE. J lost 7 bases, V lost 0 bases, and 5 bases had no gene match. The CDR3 contains 15 residues. CDR3 in amino acids: CASSVAQQGANTIYF. In nucleotides, the CDR3 is TGTGCCAGCAGCGTAGCTCAACAGGGGGCTAACACCATATATTTT.

V and J are TRBV5-1 and TRBJ2-4, with D perhaps TRBD1 (6 bases). The V end lost 2 bases, the J end lost 0 bases, and 12 bases lay between the germline ends. In germline, CDR1 is SGHRS, CDR2 YFSETQ. This CDR3 region has 16 residues. CDR3 bases: TGCGCCAGCAGCTTAACAGGGACGCTAGCCAAAAACATTCAGTACTTC. It codes for CASSLTGTLAKNIQYF.

V and J are TRBV5-6 and TRBJ2-3, with 8 bases aligning to TRBD2. The CDR3 loop spans 13 amino acids. V lost 0 bases to trimming and J lost 14 bases; unmatched junction nucleotides: 8. Germline CDR1 is SGHDT and CDR2 is YYEEEE. The CDR3 loop is CASSLGRTSPSYF. CDR3 coding DNA: TGTGCCAGCAGCTTGGGAAGGACTAGCCCTTCGTATTTT.